This T cell receptor (beta chain) is from a study of PD-1 blockade in mismatch repair-deficient tumors. Notes on this clone: Its antigen is currently unknown.

The germline CDR1 and CDR2 sequences are MNHNS and SASEGT. This CDR3 comprises 13 residues. V lost 3 bases and J 3 bases, leaving 8 bases between the germline ends. Mismatch repair deficiency was confirmed in all patients, by PCR or immunohistochemistry. TCRs were sequenced from a few patients responding to pembrolizumab. Assay: immunoSEQ multiplex PCR; the TCRdb copy retains only in-frame clones and omits some. Here the sample spans roughly 110,000 clones, over 65% being singletons. Points from the study as a whole: Tumor-resident clones, often undetectable pretreatment in blood, expanded then contracted after pembrolizumab.

The source material was peripheral blood, sampled about 13 months after starting pembrolizumab. The chain carries TRBV6-1 and TRBJ1-2, with D unresolved. The TCR was taken from an adult with mismatch repair-deficient cancer. This CDR3 is CASSDVGDYGYTF. CDR3 DNA sequence: TGTGCCAGCAGTGATGTTGGTGACTATGGCTACACCTTC.